The 23 T cell receptor beta chains in this list originate from one sample, sequenced in a study of blood T cell repertoires in COVID-19. Sequenced by immunoSEQ multiplex PCR; TCRdb stores in-frame clones only, minus some. Among 100,000 to 150,000 clones, nearly 70% were seen once, and the ten largest hold approximately 2%. Sequencing was done on a sample of peripheral blood. These receptors originate from a woman aged 65 to 85 with acute or convalescent COVID-19.

This chain uses TRBV5-5 with TRBJ2-3; tentative D call: TRBD2 (5 bases). The length of the CDR3 is 15 residues. V lost 3 bases, J lost 2 bases, and 13 bases lay in between. Germline V CDR1 and CDR2: SGHKS, YYEKEE (reference sequence). The chain's CDR3 is CASSSGLAPTDTQYF. In DNA form, the CDR3 reads TGTGCCAGCAGCTCCGGACTGGCGCCCACAGATACGCAGTATTTT.

The chain carries TRBV19 and TRBJ2-7; 7 nucleotides line up with TRBD1. Germline-derived CDR1 and CDR2 are LNHDA and SQIVND (reference sequence). The J segment lost 5 bases and the V segment lost 5 bases, leaving 6 bases of the junction unmatched. The CDR3 loop spans 13 amino acids. The CDR3 DNA is TGTGCCAGTAGTCTGACAGGGTTGCACGAGCAGTACTTC. This gives the protein CASSLTGLHEQYF.

This clone showed up many times. The chain couples TRBV28 to TRBJ1-1; D may be TRBD1 (5 bases). V was pared by 3 bases and J by 4 bases, with 12 bases between. Germline V gene lookup returns CDR1 MDHEN and CDR2 SYDVKM. CDR3 length: 14 amino acids. As DNA, the CDR3 is TGTGCCAGCAGTTTGCAGGGACTGGGCACTGAAGCTTTCTTT. It yields the protein CASSLQGLGTEAFF.

The chain couples TRBV30 to TRBJ1-1; D gene uncertain. The germline CDR1 and CDR2 sequences are GTSNPN and SVGIG (reference sequence). Trimming removed 3 bases at V and 0 bases at J, with 8 bases between. The CDR3 has 13 residues. The CDR3 DNA reads as TGTGCCTGGAGAGCACTGTTGAACACTGAAGCTTTCTTT. This encodes CAWRALLNTEAFF.

This sequence joins TRBV29-1 and TRBJ2-1; 8 nucleotides match TRBD1. V gave up 3 bases and J gave up 4 bases; unmatched junction bases: 2. Germline CDR1 and CDR2: SQVTM and ANQGSEA. The CDR3 is 13 residues long. CDR3 protein: CSVDRTGYNEQFF. CDR3 nucleotides: TGCAGCGTTGACCGGACAGGGTACAATGAGCAGTTCTTC.

The chain employs TRBV5-1 and TRBJ1-3; D unresolved. The V gene's germline CDR1 is SGHRS and CDR2 YFSETQ. The CDR3 is 14 residues long. V gave up 0 bases and J gave up 6 bases, with 10 bases separating them. CDR3 amino acids: CASSLGAGENTIYF. CDR3 coding DNA: TGCGCCAGCAGCTTGGGAGCTGGAGAAAACACCATATATTTT.

The chain carries TRBV30 and TRBJ2-2; D is unresolved. The V end was cut by 3 bases, the J end by 5 bases, with 4 bases between. The length of the CDR3 is 11 residues. Per the germline V gene, CDR1 is GTSNPN and CDR2 is SVGIG (reference sequence). CDR3 amino acids: CAWSPTGELFF. The CDR3 DNA reads as TGTGCCTGGAGCCCAACCGGGGAGCTGTTTTTT.

V is TRBV7-2 and J is TRBJ2-1; 8 bases are shared with TRBD1. V shed 5 bases, J shed 7 bases, and the junction held 7 bases outside the gene matches. Germline CDR1 is SGHTA and CDR2 is FQGNSA. The CDR3 contains 14 residues. Here the CDR3 reads CASSPRQGRNEQFF. The CDR3 bases are TGTGCCAGCAGCCCCCGACAGGGGAGAAATGAGCAGTTCTTC. The entire variable domain, with the rest obtained from reference TRBV7-2 and TRBJ2-1, is as follows: GAGVSQSPSNKVTEKGKDVELRCDPISGHTALYWYRQSLGQGLEFLIYFQGNSAPDKSGLPSDRFSAERTGGSVSTLTIQRTQQEDSAVYLCASSPRQGRNEQFFGPGTRLTVL.

This clone was seen a few times. This sequence joins TRBV19 and TRBJ2-1, with 11 bases identical to TRBD2. The germline CDR1 and CDR2 sequences are LNHDA and SQIVND (reference sequence). V shed 5 bases and J 10 bases; nucleotides not matched to a gene: 7. The CDR3 contains 14 residues. CDR3 in DNA: TGTGCCAGTAGTGTTAGGACTAGCGGGCGAGAGCAGTTCTTC. As protein: CASSVRTSGREQFF. Combining the CDR3 with reference TRBV19 and TRBJ2-1 gives the whole variable domain DGGITQSPKYLFRKEGQNVTLSCEQNLNHDAMYWYRQDPGQGLRLIYYSQIVNDFQKGDIAEGYSVSREKKESFPLTVTSAQKNPTAFYLCASSVRTSGREQFFGPGTRLTVL.

This clone was detected a few times. The rearrangement joins TRBV5-4 to TRBJ1-2, with TRBD1 matching 7 bases. There are 17 residues in the CDR3. V lost 4 bases and J lost 5; bases outside the gene matches: 17. The germline CDR1 and CDR2 sequences are SGHNT and YYREEE (reference sequence). The CDR3 DNA sequence: TGTGCCAGCAGCCTTGGGCCCTACAGGGGATCTAGGTATGGCTACACCTTC. Its translation: CASSLGPYRGSRYGYTF.

There are a few counts of this clone. The J gene is TRBJ1-1, the V gene TRBV6-4; 7 nucleotides align to TRBD1. J gave up 4 bases and V 8 bases, and 7 bases lay outside the gene matches. The length of the CDR3 is 13 residues. Germline loops: CDR1 MRHNA, CDR2 SNTAGT. The CDR3 DNA reads as TGTGCCAGCCGGAAGACAGGGACCACTGAAGCTTTCTTT. Translation: CASRKTGTTEAFF.

This clone was detected only once. J is TRBJ2-7 and V is TRBV11-2, with 8 bases aligning to TRBD1. CDR1 SGHAT and CDR2 FQNNGV come from the germline V gene. There are 12 residues in the CDR3. V lost 8 bases and J lost 4; bases outside the gene matches: 4. The CDR3 loop is CASDRGLYEQYF. For the CDR3, the DNA is TGTGCCAGCGACAGGGGTTTGTACGAGCAGTACTTC.

This chain connects TRBV4-3 to TRBJ2-1, with TRBD2 identical over 8 bases. Germline CDR1 is LGHNA and CDR2 is YSLEER. With V trimmed by 0 bases and J by 4 bases, 20 bases remained unmatched. CDR3 length: 21 residues. The CDR3 protein is CASSQDHRGGFWITVYNEQFF. The CDR3 nucleotides are TGCGCCAGCAGCCAAGATCATCGCGGGGGGTTTTGGATTACCGTTTACAATGAGCAGTTCTTC.

The chain is built from TRBV15 and TRBJ1-1, with a weak D call TRBD1 (5 bases). There are 15 residues in the CDR3. The V and J ends lost 0 bases and 4 bases respectively, with 12 bases between them. Per germline, CDR1 LNHNV and CDR2 YYDKDF (reference sequence). The CDR3 DNA is TGTGCCACCAGCAGAGATGGGAGCGGGGGCACTGAAGCTTTCTTT. It translates to CATSRDGSGGTEAFF.

This clone appeared a single time. The chain joins TRBV11-2 to TRBJ2-1; TRBD2 matches at 7 bases. Germline V lookup: CDR1 SGHAT, CDR2 FQNNGV. Unmatched junction bases numbered 9, after V lost 3 bases and J lost 4 bases. This CDR3 is 16 amino acids long. CDR3 in DNA: TGTGCCAGCAGCTTGCTGTCTAGCGGTCCTTACAATGAGCAGTTCTTC. This codes for CASSLLSSGPYNEQFF.

V and J are TRBV5-1 and TRBJ1-2, with D maybe TRBD1 (5 bases). V shed 4 bases and J shed 1 base, with 8 bases lying between them. The germline V gene has CDR1 SGHRS and CDR2 YFSETQ. The CDR3 covers 13 residues. The CDR3 loop is CASSPDSNYGYTF. The CDR3 DNA follows: TGCGCCAGCAGCCCAGACAGTAACTATGGCTACACCTTC.

In DNA form, the CDR3 reads TGTGCCAGCAGTGAAGCCCCAGCCGTGGCAGAGGGCTATGGCTACACCTTC. Protein product: CASSEAPAVAEGYGYTF. The V and J genes are TRBV6-1 and TRBJ1-2, with no clear D. Germline CDR1 MNHNS, CDR2 SASEGT. V lost 0 bases to trimming and J lost 4 bases, with 18 bases between them. The CDR3 contains 17 residues.

The rearrangement uses TRBV9 and TRBJ2-3, with 7 bases aligning to TRBD1. The CDR3 extends over 15 amino acids. V shed 2 bases and J 3 bases; nucleotides not matched to a gene: 6. Germline values: CDR1 SGDLS, CDR2 YYNGEE. The DNA for the CDR3 is TGTGCCAGCAGCGTGGGAGCAGGGGGTACAGATACGCAGTATTTT. Protein: CASSVGAGGTDTQYF.

This clone was seen more than once but under ten times. The chain carries TRBV18 and TRBJ2-1; TRBD1 matches 7 bases. The CDR3 runs to 15 residues. Unmatched junction bases numbered 4, after V lost 5 bases and J lost 0 bases. Germline CDR1 reads KGHSH; CDR2 reads LQKENI. The CDR3 region is CASSTTGISYNEQFF. CDR3 nucleotides: TGTGCCAGCTCAACGACAGGGATCTCCTACAATGAGCAGTTCTTC.

This chain joins TRBV4-2 and TRBJ2-3; 12 bases are shared with TRBD2. J was trimmed by 6 bases and V by 1 base; bases with no gene match: 8. The CDR3 extends over 17 amino acids. Germline values: CDR1 LGHNA, CDR2 YNFKEQ. CDR3 region: CASSQGALAGGQDTQYF. The CDR3, as DNA: TGTGCCAGCAGCCAAGGGGCGCTAGCGGGAGGGCAGGATACGCAGTATTTT.

A single count supports this clone. The rearrangement joins TRBV3-1 (or the pseudogene TRBV3-2) to TRBJ1-1; D is undetermined. CDR1 LGHDT and CDR2 YNNKEL come from the germline V gene (reference sequence). The CDR3 has 13 residues. V was shortened by 1 base and J by 4 bases, with 7 bases between the two germline ends. As DNA, the CDR3 is TGTGCCAGCAGCCAAGGCCCAGGCACTGAAGCTTTCTTT. Protein sequence: CASSQGPGTEAFF.

This sequence joins TRBV2 and TRBJ2-3; TRBD2 matches 10 bases. The CDR3 totals 17 residues. The V gene end was trimmed by 0 bases and the J gene end by 9 bases; junction bases not matched to a gene: 12. Germline values: CDR1 SNHLY, CDR2 FYNNEI. The CDR3 spells CASSEARGLAAEGTQYF. The CDR3 DNA sequence: TGTGCCAGCAGTGAAGCAAGAGGACTAGCGGCCGAAGGGACGCAGTATTTT.

This clone was detected ten times or more. The V call is TRBV28, the J call TRBJ1-1, with D possibly being TRBD1 (5 bases). V dropped 4 bases and J dropped 6 bases, with 15 bases sitting between them. The germline gives CDR1 MDHEN, CDR2 SYDVKM. This CDR3 comprises 14 residues. The CDR3 sequence is CASSSNGGMAEAFF. The CDR3 region has the DNA TGTGCCAGCAGTTCCAACGGGGGAATGGCTGAAGCTTTCTTT.